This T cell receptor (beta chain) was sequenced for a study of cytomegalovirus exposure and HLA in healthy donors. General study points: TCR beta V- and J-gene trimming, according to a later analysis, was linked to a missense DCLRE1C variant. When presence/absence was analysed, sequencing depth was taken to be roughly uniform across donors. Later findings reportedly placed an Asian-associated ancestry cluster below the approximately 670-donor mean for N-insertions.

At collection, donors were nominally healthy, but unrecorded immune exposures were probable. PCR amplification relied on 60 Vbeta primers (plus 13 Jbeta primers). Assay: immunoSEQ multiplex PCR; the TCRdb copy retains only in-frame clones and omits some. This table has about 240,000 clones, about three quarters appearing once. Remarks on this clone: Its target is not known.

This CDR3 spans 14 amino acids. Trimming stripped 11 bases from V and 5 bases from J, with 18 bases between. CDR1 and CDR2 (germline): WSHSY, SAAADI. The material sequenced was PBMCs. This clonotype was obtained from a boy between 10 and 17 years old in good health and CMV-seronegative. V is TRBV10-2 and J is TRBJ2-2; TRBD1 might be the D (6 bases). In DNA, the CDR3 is TGCGCCGTATACCGGGACATTTTAACCGGGGAGCTGTTTTTT. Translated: CAVYRDILTGELFF.